This T cell receptor (beta chain) is from a study of cytomegalovirus exposure and HLA in healthy donors. It was with 60 Vbeta and 13 Jbeta primers that the PCR ran. Per the original data handling: Later work found 80 million or so unique TCR beta chains, with 9.5 million to 14 million shared. Profiled with immunoSEQ multiplex PCR; TCRdb holds only in-frame clones, not every one. Clone size and V and J calls were adopted from that table, with D and trimming inferred from the DNA. The profile shows 90,000 to 100,000 clones, about 77% of them singletons. The CDR3 runs 19 residues. Germline values: CDR1 SGHRS, CDR2 YFSETQ. V shed 3 bases, J shed 4 bases, and the junction held 16 bases outside the gene matches.

This chain uses TRBV5-1 with TRBJ2-6; 7 nucleotides align to TRBD1. This sequence was found in a woman between 40 and 50 years old in good health and CMV-seronegative. The sequenced sample consisted of PBMCs. The CDR3 region is CASSSPRDSLGRGANVLTF. CDR3 nucleotide sequence: TGCGCCAGCAGCTCCCCCCGGGACAGCCTCGGTAGGGGGGCCAACGTCCTGACTTTC.